This T cell receptor (beta chain) derives from a study of beta chain features in type 1 diabetes. General observations from the study: A closer apparent resemblance between naive, central memory and Treg TCRB repertoires was seen in patients than in healthy donors.

Every bit of the isolated RNA underwent reverse transcription, so sequencing read expressed TCRB transcripts. An average of around 3.9 million reads was obtained for naive, central memory and regulatory T cell samples. Sequencing was performed with immunoSEQ multiplex PCR; in TCRdb, only in-frame clones are kept and a portion is missing. The sample lists around 400,000 clones; roughly 16% were seen once. V shed 4 bases and J shed 4 bases, with 16 bases lying between them. The V gene's germline CDR1 is SQVTM and CDR2 ANQGSEA. The CDR3 spans 15 residues. With regard to this clone: Antigen specificity is unknown.

Sample: naive CD4+ T cells from blood. The rearrangement joins TRBV29-1 to TRBJ2-2; tentatively, D is TRBD1 (6 bases). The clonotype originates from a woman aged 18-29 years in good health. The CDR3 DNA sequence: TGCAGCGTTGGACTGGGGGCGCAGGGCACCGGGGAGCTGTTTTTT. Translating gives CSVGLGAQGTGELFF.